Many counts were recorded for the clone carrying this TCR beta chain. No antigen is known for it. The beta constant-region primer was an equimolar mix of two oligonucleotides covering TRBC1 and TRBC2. Ligated cDNA was amplified by four rounds of PCR with nested alpha and beta constant-region primers and SP2. TCRdb ran MiXCR on the UMI-ligation and nested PCR reads and lists one entry per CDR3 protein. Here the sample spans roughly 99,000 distinct CDR3 sequences, about 11% being singletons. The data derive from a study of naive and memory T cell subsets. Study-level points and caveats: A few larger clonotypes appeared in naive repertoires, especially CD8, possibly memory cells re-expressing CD45RA.

This CDR3 has 14 amino acids. V was clipped by 6 bases and J by 6 bases; unmatched bases: 10. Germline V gives CDR1 DFQATT, CDR2 SNEGSKA (reference sequence). The rearrangement joins TRBV20-1 to TRBJ1-5, with TRBD1 matching over 8 bases. Source material: naive CD4+ T cells from blood. The clonotype comes from a human donor in good health. This chain's CDR3 is CSAGQGAQSQPQHF. In DNA, the CDR3 is TGCAGTGCCGGCCAGGGGGCGCAGAGTCAGCCCCAGCATTTT.